The entry below gives a single TCR beta chain sequence along with its context. These data originate in a study of T cell changes during pregnancy in multiple sclerosis. TCRdb's copy holds only in-frame clones and misses some; the assay was immunoSEQ multiplex PCR. Here the sample spans some 67,000 clones, roughly nine tenths being singletons. V was clipped by 5 bases and J by 5 bases; unmatched bases: 7. CDR1 is MGHRA and CDR2 is YSYEKL in the germline V gene. CDR3 length equals 14 residues. Specimen: peripheral blood, collected after pregnancy. The chain recombines TRBV4-1 with TRBJ2-5; the match to TRBD2 covers 8 bases. This sequence was found in a female donor with multiple sclerosis, enrolled in a pregnancy study. CDR3 DNA: TGCGCCAGCAGCACCCGCGGGGGGCGGGAGACCCAGTACTTC. Amino acid sequence: CASSTRGGRETQYF.